This TCR beta chain was captured in a study of neoadjuvant anti-PD-1 for oral cavity cancer. On the study more broadly: Patients without progression received a fourth nivolumab dose around day 43, then surgical resection on days 50-56.

This CDR3 has 14 residues. Germline V gene sequence: CDR1 SNHLY, CDR2 FYNNEI. The germline V and J ends were trimmed by 7 bases and 2 bases, with 12 bases remaining between them. No culture or expansion preceded analysis of these blood cells. Using immunoSEQ multiplex PCR, the repertoire was profiled, and TCRdb retains in-frame clones only, with some absent. The sample has approximately 67,000 clones; around 88% are singletons. Broader study findings: Pretreatment Treg/Th17 ratio correlated inversely with post-treatment tumor clonality.

On this clone: Its specificity is not known.

Sample: PBMCs, taken before nivolumab (anti-PD-1) treatment. The receptor was derived from a person between 40 and 80 years old with oral cavity squamous cell carcinoma. V gene TRBV2 combines with J gene TRBJ1-3; maybe TRBD1 (6 bases). The CDR3 DNA follows: TGTGCCAGCACAACAGGGATCACTGGAAACACCATATATTTT. This gives the protein CASTTGITGNTIYF. The full variable domain, rest sourced from reference TRBV2 and TRBJ1-3, is EPEVTQTPSHQVTQMGQEVILRCVPISNHLYFYWYRQILGQKVEFLVSFYNNEISEKSEIFDDQFSVERPDGSNFTLKIRSTKLEDSAMYFCASTTGITGNTIYFGEGSWLTVV.